Detailed here is one T cell receptor beta chain. What antigen it recognizes has not been identified. The sample holds no much larger clone one base away, and base qualities are not on file. For CDR1 and CDR2, the germline V gene lists SGHVS and FNYEAQ. The trim is 3 bases for V and 2 bases for J, with a gap of 11 bases between the germline ends. Taken from cysteine to phenylalanine, the CDR3 has 14 residues. Only the CDR3 region is kept as DNA, spanning 42 bases read in frame from base 1. The sample originates from a study of shared clonotypes between healthy human individuals (TCRdb year 2020). The study in broad terms: The cohort comprised two women and three men aged 18 to 49 years. Each donor's leukapheresis produced roughly between roughly 0.85 and 9.5 billion PBMCs. For each donor, CD4 naive and CD4 memory were each given three plates, CD8 naive was given two plates, and CD8 memory was given one plate. Libraries were prepared and TCR repertoires were sequenced by different laboratories using diverse techniques, in order to increase sequencing depth and limit assay-specific biases. Blood TCR repertoires of about five healthy adults were deeply sequenced to estimate repertoire size and the extent of clonotype sharing between individuals. The paper as a whole reports these results and caveats: Rarefaction of sorted-subset datasets indicated incomplete sequencing despite the large sequencing depth. Clonotypes shared by all four sorted-subset donors showed higher generation probabilities than non-shared clonotypes. Larger estimated clonotype richness was generally found for naive subsets than for memory subsets. When several donors were compared, the shared fraction of clonotypes was roughly 4.8% for naive CD4, roughly 3.4% for naive CD8, roughly 2.3% for memory CD4, and 0.4% for memory CD8. The genetic and exposure-history diversity represented was limited by the small number of donors. Based on pairwise subsampling, the degree of clonotype sharing among donors was expected to be affected by sequencing depth. Sampling was restricted to blood, and TCR repertoires in tissue are likely to differ from TCR repertoires in blood.

Using the deep immunoSEQ assay, multiplex PCR amplified TCR CDR3 regions from genomic DNA. Extracted genomic DNA from each cell subset was distributed evenly across all wells of several immunoSEQ 96-well plates, and each plate was treated as a replicate. For sorted subsets, roughly 190 ng of genomic DNA, equivalent to some 30,000 T cell genomes, went into each replicate PCR. The purified libraries were quantified using a Qubit 3.0 fluorometer, sized with a Bioanalyzer 2100, and then quantified again using the KAPA Library Quantification kit. A separate single-read 150-cycle Illumina NextSeq 550 flow cell was used to sequence each immunoSEQ 96-well plate. The original methods were these. Because the immunoSEQ output held only junctional sequences and lacked quality scores, the filtering could not match the filtering applied to full-length reads. Sequences were annotated with PyIR, a Python wrapper for IgBLAST v1.9, and V/J genes and CDR3 were assigned using IMGT germline references. Reads with weak V/J assignments (E-value above 1e-6), missing CDR3, stop codons, out-of-frame junctions, or ambiguous translated residues were removed. V3J clonotypes were defined as sequences sharing an identical inferred V gene, J gene, and CDR3 amino acid sequence. To compute the percentage overlap between repertoires, the number of shared unique clonotypes was divided by the size of the smaller repertoire. Three approaches were used to assess repertoire richness: RTK rarefaction, the Chao1 estimator, and Recon v2.1 estimates of unobserved clonotypes. For all TCRbeta clonotypes obtained by the gDNA method from four donors, generation probabilities were computed with OLGA. As stored in TCRdb, this immuneACCESS dataset retains in-frame rearrangements with V and J assigned. A fraction of the clones does not appear; measured against another copy, unresolved V genes explain less than half of the discrepancy, and the remainder lacks a known reason. For V, J and clone size, that table is used; D and trimming come from the DNA. For this sample there are 550,000 to 650,000 clones; roughly 96% appear just once. The ten largest clones add up to more than 0.085% of the sample.

For the CD8 naive samples, CD45RO-negative cells were positively selected for CCR7, yielding a CD45RA+CCR7+ population from which TemRA cells were excluded. The donors were healthy, HIV-negative adults with no recently reported acute infections or vaccinations. Every donor was a Caucasian adult residing in Nashville, Tennessee, USA. After blood collection by leukapheresis, PBMCs were isolated using Ficoll-Histopaque density gradient centrifugation and then cryopreserved in the vapor phase of liquid nitrogen. Analytical flow cytometry was used to check the purity and quantity of every magnetically sorted T cell population. Genomic DNA was isolated from every sorted fraction and measured by UV absorbance on a Nanodrop 2000c.

Recombination connected TRBV7-6 to TRBJ2-7; the D gene is perhaps TRBD2, from 5 matching bases. The sequencing sample was made of naive CD8+ T cells sorted from blood. The intended sense of this specimen's cell subset or site label: CD45RA+CCR7+. The sequence was collected from a woman in her 30s in good health. The CDR3 reads CASSLGVGPYEQYF. The DNA is as follows: TGTGCCAGCAGCTTGGGAGTGGGCCCCTACGAGCAGTACTTC.